Each of the 26 T cell receptor beta chains below was sequenced from the same sample in a study of identical twins. Via MiXCR, TCRdb re-called the 5' RACE reads, giving one row per CDR3 protein. This table holds around 570,000 distinct CDR3 sequences, around a tenth found once. These data were likewise used in another study, on yellow fever vaccine responses in identical twins.

Sample: PBMCs. Source of these receptors: a woman aged 18 to 35 in good health.

This clonotype was counted only a few times. The gene calls are TRBV6-2 or TRBV6-3 and TRBJ1-1, with 8 bases aligning to TRBD1. The germline gives CDR1 MNHEY, CDR2 SVGEGT. CDR3 size: 16 residues. V dropped 5 bases and J dropped 0; count of bases not matched to a gene: 8. The DNA for the CDR3 is TGTGCCAGCAGTCAGGACAGGGCGGGGATGAACACTGAAGCTTTCTTT. The encoded protein is CASSQDRAGMNTEAFF.

The rearrangement links TRBV7-9 to TRBJ2-3, with D maybe TRBD2 (5 bases). This CDR3 has 14 amino acids. The germline V and J ends were trimmed by 2 bases and 2 bases, with 8 bases remaining between them. The germline V gene has CDR1 SEHNR and CDR2 FQNEAQ (reference sequence). Written as DNA, the CDR3 is TGTGCCAGCAGCTTAATCGGGGTCACAGATACGCAGTATTTT. Its protein product is CASSLIGVTDTQYF.

The V call is TRBV5-1, the J call TRBJ2-7; TRBD1 agrees at 11 bases. The length of the CDR3 is 13 residues. The V and J ends lost 10 bases and 2 bases, in that order; junction bases with no gene match: 5. Germline V lookup: CDR1 SGHRS, CDR2 YFSETQ. Here the CDR3 reads CACRTGGTYEQYF. Here the CDR3 DNA reads TGCGCCTGCCGGACAGGGGGCACCTACGAGCAGTACTTC.

The chain joins TRBV20-1 to TRBJ2-1; 10 nucleotides line up with TRBD1. From germline, CDR1 is DFQATT and CDR2 SNEGSKA (reference sequence). The CDR3 sequence is 17 residues long. The CDR3 DNA sequence: TGCTGCGCTAGAGATCCCGGGACAGGGGAAGCCTACAATGAGCAGTTCTTC. Residues: CCARDPGTGEAYNEQFF.

This clonotype was seen repeatedly, ten times or more. CDR3 sequence: CASSFSYSGNTIYF. In DNA form, the CDR3 reads TGTGCCAGCAGCTTTTCCTACTCTGGAAACACCATATATTTT. The chain has TRBV5-6 and TRBJ1-3; D is uncertain. Germline loops: CDR1 SGHDT, CDR2 YYEEEE. Trimming removed 2 bases at V and 0 bases at J, with 6 bases between. CDR3 length: 14 amino acids. The whole variable domain, filled in from reference TRBV5-6 and TRBJ1-3, reads DAGVTQSPTHLIKTRGQQVTLRCSPKSGHDTVSWYQQALGQGPQFIFQYYEEEERQRGNFPDRFSGHQFPNYSSELNVNALLLGDSALYLCASSFSYSGNTIYFGEGSWLTVV.

This clonotype was seen only a few times. The J gene is TRBJ2-5, the V gene TRBV4-2; 13 bases are shared with TRBD2. This CDR3 region has 18 residues. The junction had 7 bases not matched to a gene; V was cut back by 1 base and J by 2 bases. From germline, CDR1 is LGHNA and CDR2 YNFKEQ. The CDR3 spells CASSQAGLAGAKQETQYF. Written as DNA, the CDR3 is TGTGCCAGCAGCCAAGCCGGACTAGCGGGGGCCAAACAAGAGACCCAGTACTTC.

In its sample, this clonotype was seen many times. The chain carries TRBV4-1 and TRBJ2-7; D is unclear. The germline V and J ends were trimmed by 0 bases and 0 bases, with 6 bases remaining between them. The length of the CDR3 is 14 residues. Per the germline V gene, CDR1 is MGHRA and CDR2 is YSYEKL. CDR3 region: CASSQEASSYEQYF. The CDR3 coding sequence is TGCGCCAGCAGCCAAGAAGCCAGCTCCTACGAGCAGTACTTC.

This clonotype has only a few counts. This chain uses TRBV14 with TRBJ2-1; TRBD2 agrees at 10 bases. The CDR3 contains 21 residues. J was trimmed by 3 bases and V by 0 bases; bases with no gene match: 17. Germline CDR1 SGHDN, CDR2 FVKESK. The CDR3 DNA follows: TGTGCCAGCAGCCAAGAAAACGGGGTAGCGGGGGGACTATATTACTACAATGAGCAGTTCTTC. Amino acid sequence: CASSQENGVAGGLYYYNEQFF.

The chain recombines TRBV20-1 with TRBJ2-7, with a weak D call TRBD2 (6 bases). Between the trimmed V and J ends, which lost 4 bases and 4 bases, there was a span of 17 bases. The CDR3 is 14 amino acids. CDR1 and CDR2 from the germline V gene are DFQATT and SNEGSKA (reference sequence). CDR3 loop: CSANDGGRPYEQYF. The CDR3 DNA follows: TGCAGTGCTAACGACGGGGGAAGGCCTTACGAGCAGTACTTC.

Comments on this clonotype: Just one base apart from a much larger clone, this may be a read error. The chain is built from TRBV12-3 or TRBV12-4 and TRBJ2-7; D might be TRBD2 (6 bases). This CDR3 has 14 amino acids. CDR3 region: CANSLVAESYEQYF. CDR3 bases: TGTGCCAACAGTTTAGTAGCGGAGTCCTACGAGCAGTACTTC.

This clonotype was seen at least ten times. The chain employs TRBV20-1 and TRBJ1-3; D may be TRBD1 (5 bases). V was clipped by 0 bases and J by 0 bases, with 12 bases between them. The CDR3 runs 16 residues. The germline V gene encodes CDR1 DFQATT and CDR2 SNEGSKA (reference sequence). CDR3 protein: CSARDRGESSGNTIYF. The CDR3 DNA is TGCAGTGCTAGAGATCGGGGGGAGAGCTCTGGAAACACCATATATTTT.

This clonotype appeared a few times. The chain joins TRBV27 to TRBJ2-2; D remains unclear. This CDR3 comprises 13 residues. Germline V gives CDR1 MNHEY, CDR2 SMNVEV (reference sequence). V was cut by 2 bases and J by 5 bases, with 6 bases left in between. The CDR3 nucleotides read TGTGCCAGCAGTTTAGGTATAACCGGGGAGCTGTTTTTT. Protein product: CASSLGITGELFF.

CDR3 in amino acids: CASSHEYRVADTQYF. DNA for the CDR3: TGTGCCAGCAGTCATGAGTACAGGGTAGCAGATACGCAGTATTTT. The chain recombines TRBV27 with TRBJ2-3, with a tentative D call TRBD1 (6 bases). The CDR3 has 15 amino acids. Germline lookup yields CDR1 MNHEY and CDR2 SMNVEV (reference sequence). V lost 5 bases to trimming and J lost 4 bases, with 16 bases between them.

The genes are TRBV11-2 and TRBJ2-3; TRBD2 matches at 8 bases. Germline trimming cut 5 bases from V and 4 bases from J; bases unmatched to any gene: 11. The CDR3 contains 16 residues. The germline CDR1 and CDR2 sequences are SGHAT and FQNNGV. The CDR3 reads CASSQSGLGLSDTQYF. In DNA form, the CDR3 reads TGTGCCAGCAGCCAATCGGGACTAGGCCTTTCAGATACGCAGTATTTT.

This clonotype was seen repeatedly, ten times or more. The chain links TRBV27 to TRBJ2-3, with TRBD1 matching 7 bases. From germline, CDR1 is MNHEY and CDR2 SMNVEV (reference sequence). V dropped 7 bases and J dropped 6; count of bases not matched to a gene: 10. CDR3 length: 14 amino acids. The CDR3 loop is CASNPKTGFDTQYF. The CDR3 coding sequence is TGTGCCAGCAACCCAAAGACAGGGTTCGATACGCAGTATTTT.

This chain joins TRBV29-1 and TRBJ2-7; TRBD2 matches 7 bases. The V and J ends lost 5 bases and 0 bases, in that order; junction bases with no gene match: 4. The CDR3 loop spans 13 amino acids. Germline lookup yields CDR1 SQVTM and CDR2 ANQGSEA. CDR3 protein: CSVRLADSYEQYF. The DNA of the CDR3 is TGCAGCGTTAGGCTAGCGGACTCCTACGAGCAGTACTTC.

This chain connects TRBV28 to TRBJ2-7, with 7 nucleotides matching TRBD2. The CDR3 contains 16 residues. V lost 1 base, J lost 4 bases, and 10 bases stayed unmatched. CDR1 MDHEN and CDR2 SYDVKM come from the germline V gene. The CDR3: CASSLSVGGRRYEQYF. CDR3 bases: TGTGCCAGCAGTTTATCCGTCGGGGGGAGGAGATACGAGCAGTACTTC.

There are a few counts of this clonotype. The chain has TRBV29-1 and TRBJ2-7; D unresolved. Germline CDR1 SQVTM, CDR2 ANQGSEA. The CDR3 runs 12 residues. The V end was cut by 5 bases, the J end by 1 base, with 9 bases between. CDR3 nucleotide sequence: TGCAGCGTTTTTGCGGCATCCTACGAGCAGTACTTC. Translating it yields CSVFAASYEQYF.

This clonotype was seen only a few times. The chain combines TRBV14 with TRBJ1-4; 7 bases agree with TRBD1. V lost 7 bases and J lost 5; bases outside the gene matches: 4. CDR3 size: 13 residues. Germline lookup yields CDR1 SGHDN and CDR2 FVKESK. The CDR3 spells CASNRDRNEKLFF. CDR3 nucleotide sequence: TGTGCCAGCAACCGGGACAGAAATGAAAAACTGTTTTTT.

The chain combines TRBV2 with TRBJ2-7; 10 bases map to TRBD1. CDR1 is SNHLY, CDR2 FYNNEI, per germline. The length of the CDR3 is 13 residues. The V gene end was trimmed by 11 bases and the J gene end by 5 bases; junction bases not matched to a gene: 9. CDR3 in DNA: TGTGCCGCAGGGACAGGGGATGAGGACGAGCAGTACTTC. It yields the protein CAAGTGDEDEQYF.

V and J are TRBV5-6 and TRBJ1-1; 10 positions agree with TRBD1. Germline CDR1 is SGHDT and CDR2 is YYEEEE. The CDR3 loop spans 13 amino acids. Unmatched junction bases numbered 6, after V lost 4 bases and J lost 9 bases. The CDR3 is CASSMPGQGKAFF. For the CDR3, the DNA is TGTGCCAGCAGCATGCCGGGACAGGGGAAAGCTTTCTTT. Complete variable domain (other parts from reference TRBV5-6 and TRBJ1-1): DAGVTQSPTHLIKTRGQQVTLRCSPKSGHDTVSWYQQALGQGPQFIFQYYEEEERQRGNFPDRFSGHQFPNYSSELNVNALLLGDSALYLCASSMPGQGKAFFGQGTRLTVV.

The V call is TRBV18, the J call TRBJ2-7, with TRBD2 identical over 12 bases. The germline CDR1 and CDR2 sequences are KGHSH and LQKENI. V lost 3 bases, J lost 3 bases, and 12 bases stayed unmatched. The CDR3 is 18 residues long. The CDR3 region is CASSPGSGLAGRYYEQYF. The CDR3 DNA is TGTGCCAGCTCACCGGGAAGCGGACTAGCGGGAAGATACTACGAGCAGTACTTC.

This clonotype was seen many times. The rearrangement uses TRBV29-1 and TRBJ1-5; D is uncertain. This CDR3 is built from 13 residues. V lost 4 bases to trimming and J lost 0 bases, with 7 bases between them. CDR1 is SQVTM, CDR2 ANQGSEA, per germline. The CDR3, as DNA: TGCAGCGTTGCGGGAAATAGCAATCAGCCCCAGCATTTT. Translating gives CSVAGNSNQPQHF.

This clonotype was picked up a small number of times. This chain uses TRBV12-3 or TRBV12-4 with TRBJ2-1; D remains unclear. The germline V and J ends were trimmed by 6 bases and 8 bases, with 5 bases remaining between them. The CDR3 has 10 residues. The CDR3: CASSRYEQFF. The CDR3 nucleotides read TGTGCCAGCAGCAGATATGAGCAGTTCTTC.

Points on this clonotype: An end of the junction differs from the germline gene, which may be a read error. The V and J genes are TRBV29-1 and TRBJ2-1; D possibly corresponds to TRBD1 (5 bases). The CDR3 runs to 12 residues. The V gene's germline CDR1 is SQVTM and CDR2 ANQGSEA. The CDR3 region has the DNA TGCAGCGAGGGGCTAAACTACATTGAGCAGTTCTTC. The encoded protein is CSEGLNYIEQFF.

As DNA, the CDR3 is TGTGCCAGCAGCTTACTACTCGCCCCGCAGTTCTTC. It translates to CASSLLLAPQFF. The V call is TRBV7-2, the J call TRBJ2-1, with unresolved D. The CDR3 spans 12 residues. CDR1 is SGHTA and CDR2 is FQGNSA in the germline V gene. V lost 2 bases, J lost 12 bases, and 11 bases lay in between.